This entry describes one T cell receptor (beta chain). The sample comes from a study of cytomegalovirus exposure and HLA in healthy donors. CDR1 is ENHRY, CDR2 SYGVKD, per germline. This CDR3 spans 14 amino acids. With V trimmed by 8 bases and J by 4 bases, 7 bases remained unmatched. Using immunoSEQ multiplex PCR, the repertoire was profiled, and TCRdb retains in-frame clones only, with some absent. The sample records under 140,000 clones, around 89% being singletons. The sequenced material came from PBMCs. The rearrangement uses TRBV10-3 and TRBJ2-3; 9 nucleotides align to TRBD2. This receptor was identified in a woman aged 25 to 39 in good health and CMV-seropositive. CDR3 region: CAISRLAGSDTQYF. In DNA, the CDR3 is TGTGCCATCTCTAGGCTAGCGGGATCAGATACGCAGTATTTT.